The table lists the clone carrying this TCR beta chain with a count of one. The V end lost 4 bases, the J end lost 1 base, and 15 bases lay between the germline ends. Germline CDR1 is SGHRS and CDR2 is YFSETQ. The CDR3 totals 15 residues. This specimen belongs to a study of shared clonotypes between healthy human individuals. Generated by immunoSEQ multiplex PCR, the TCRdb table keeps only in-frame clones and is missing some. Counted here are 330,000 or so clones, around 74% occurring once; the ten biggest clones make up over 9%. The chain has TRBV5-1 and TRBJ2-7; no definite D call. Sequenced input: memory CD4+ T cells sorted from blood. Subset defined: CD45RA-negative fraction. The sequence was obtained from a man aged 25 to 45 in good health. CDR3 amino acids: CASSLGPELSYEQYF. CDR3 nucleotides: TGCGCCAGCAGCCTCGGACCCGAACTATCCTACGAGCAGTACTTC.